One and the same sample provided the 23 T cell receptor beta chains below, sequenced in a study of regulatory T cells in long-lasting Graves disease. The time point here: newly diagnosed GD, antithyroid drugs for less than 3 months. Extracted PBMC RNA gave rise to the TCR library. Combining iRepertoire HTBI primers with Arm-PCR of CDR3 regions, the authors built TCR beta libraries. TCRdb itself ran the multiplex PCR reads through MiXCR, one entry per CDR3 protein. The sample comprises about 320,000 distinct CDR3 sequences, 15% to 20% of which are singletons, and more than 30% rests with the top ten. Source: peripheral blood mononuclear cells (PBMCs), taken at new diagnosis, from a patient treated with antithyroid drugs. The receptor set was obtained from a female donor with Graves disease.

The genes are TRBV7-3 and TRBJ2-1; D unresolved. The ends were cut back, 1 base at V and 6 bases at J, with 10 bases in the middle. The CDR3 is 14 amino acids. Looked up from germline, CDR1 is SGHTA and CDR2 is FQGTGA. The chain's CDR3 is CASSLNMGSNEQFF. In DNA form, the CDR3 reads TGTGCCAGCAGCTTAAATATGGGCTCCAATGAGCAGTTCTTC.

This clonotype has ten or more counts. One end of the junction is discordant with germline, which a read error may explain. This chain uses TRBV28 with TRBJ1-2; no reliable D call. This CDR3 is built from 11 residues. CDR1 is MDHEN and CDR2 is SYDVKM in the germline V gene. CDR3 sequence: CTSSDHYGYTF. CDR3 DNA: TGTACCAGCTCGGACCACTATGGCTACACCTTC.

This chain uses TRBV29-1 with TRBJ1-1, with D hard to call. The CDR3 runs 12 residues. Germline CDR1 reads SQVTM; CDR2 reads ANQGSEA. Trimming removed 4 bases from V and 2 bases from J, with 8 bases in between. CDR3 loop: CSVAGFNTEAFF. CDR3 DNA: TGCAGCGTTGCTGGATTCAACACTGAAGCTTTCTTT.

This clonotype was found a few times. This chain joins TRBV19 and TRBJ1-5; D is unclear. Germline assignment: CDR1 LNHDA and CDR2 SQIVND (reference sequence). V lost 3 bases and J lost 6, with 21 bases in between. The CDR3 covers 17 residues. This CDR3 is CASSILATGRIRQPQHF. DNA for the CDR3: TGTGCCAGTAGTATCTTAGCGACGGGGAGGATTCGTCAGCCCCAGCATTTT. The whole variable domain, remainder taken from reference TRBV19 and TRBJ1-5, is DGGITQSPKYLFRKEGQNVTLSCEQNLNHDAMYWYRQDPGQGLRLIYYSQIVNDFQKGDIAEGYSVSREKKESFPLTVTSAQKNPTAFYLCASSILATGRIRQPQHFGDGTRLSIL.

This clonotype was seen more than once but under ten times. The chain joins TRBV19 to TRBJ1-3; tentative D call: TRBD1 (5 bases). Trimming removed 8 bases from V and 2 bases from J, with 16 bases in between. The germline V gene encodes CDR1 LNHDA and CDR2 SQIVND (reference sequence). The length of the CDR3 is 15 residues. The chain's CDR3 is CASQPLQVPGNTIYF. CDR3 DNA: TGTGCCAGTCAGCCTCTACAGGTACCTGGAAACACCATATATTTT.

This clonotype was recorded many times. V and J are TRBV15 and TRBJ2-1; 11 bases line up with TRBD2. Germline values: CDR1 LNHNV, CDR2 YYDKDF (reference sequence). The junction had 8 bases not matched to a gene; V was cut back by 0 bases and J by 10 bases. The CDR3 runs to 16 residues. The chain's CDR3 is CATSRDHLAGGGEQFF. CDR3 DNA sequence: TGTGCCACCAGCAGAGATCATCTAGCGGGAGGTGGGGAGCAGTTCTTC.

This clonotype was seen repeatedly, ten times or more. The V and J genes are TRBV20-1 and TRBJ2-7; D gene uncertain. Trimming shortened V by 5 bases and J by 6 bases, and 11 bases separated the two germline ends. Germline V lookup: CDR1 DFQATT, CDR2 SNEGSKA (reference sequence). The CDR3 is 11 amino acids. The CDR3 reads CSARRDIEQYF. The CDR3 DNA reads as TGCAGTGCTCGACGCGACATCGAGCAGTACTTC.

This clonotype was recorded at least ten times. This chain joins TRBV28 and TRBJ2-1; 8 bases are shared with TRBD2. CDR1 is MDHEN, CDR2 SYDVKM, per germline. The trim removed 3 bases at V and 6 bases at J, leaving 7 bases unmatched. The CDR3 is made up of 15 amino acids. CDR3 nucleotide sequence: TGTGCCAGCAGTTTTAACGGGAGGGCCCCCAATGAGCAGTTCTTC. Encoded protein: CASSFNGRAPNEQFF.

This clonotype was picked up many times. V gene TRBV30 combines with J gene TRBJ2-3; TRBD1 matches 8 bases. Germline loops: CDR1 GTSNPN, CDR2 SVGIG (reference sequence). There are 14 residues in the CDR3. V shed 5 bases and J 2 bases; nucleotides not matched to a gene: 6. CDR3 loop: CAWDRGPYTDTQYF. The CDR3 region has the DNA TGTGCCTGGGACAGGGGTCCGTACACAGATACGCAGTATTTT.

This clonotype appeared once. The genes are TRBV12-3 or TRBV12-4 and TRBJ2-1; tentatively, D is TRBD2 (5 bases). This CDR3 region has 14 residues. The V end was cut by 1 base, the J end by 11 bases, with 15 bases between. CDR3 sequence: CASSLDSASTKQFF. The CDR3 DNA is TGTGCCAGCAGTTTAGATTCGGCTAGCACCAAGCAGTTCTTC.

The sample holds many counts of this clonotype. DNA of the CDR3: TGTGCCAGCAGTTACTCACAGGGACCTAACTATGGCTACACCTTC. Amino acid sequence: CASSYSQGPNYGYTF. The V and J genes are TRBV6-5 and TRBJ1-2; D may be TRBD1 (6 bases). V was pared by 0 bases and J by 0 bases, with 8 bases between. This CDR3 region has 15 residues. From germline, CDR1 is MNHEY and CDR2 SVGAGI.

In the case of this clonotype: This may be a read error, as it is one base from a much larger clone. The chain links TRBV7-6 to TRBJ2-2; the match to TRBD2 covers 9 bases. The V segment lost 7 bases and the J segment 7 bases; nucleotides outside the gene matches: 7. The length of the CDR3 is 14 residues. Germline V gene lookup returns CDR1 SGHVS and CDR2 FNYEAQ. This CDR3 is CASIPGLAFGELFF. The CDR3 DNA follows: TGTGCCAGCATCCCGGGACTAGCATTCGGGGAGCTGTTTTTT. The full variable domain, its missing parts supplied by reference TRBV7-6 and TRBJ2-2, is GAGVSQSPRYKVTKRGQDVALRCDPISGHVSLYWYRQALGQGPEFLTYFNYEAQQDKSGLPNDRFSAERPEGSISTLTIQRTEQRDSAMYRCASIPGLAFGELFFGEGSRLTVL.

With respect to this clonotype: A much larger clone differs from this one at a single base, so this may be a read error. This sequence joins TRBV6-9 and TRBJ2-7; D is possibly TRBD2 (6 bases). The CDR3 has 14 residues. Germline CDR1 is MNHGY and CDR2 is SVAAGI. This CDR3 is CACSYRGTSYEQYF. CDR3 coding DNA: TGTGCCTGCAGTTACCGGGGGACCTCGTACGAGCAGTACTTC.

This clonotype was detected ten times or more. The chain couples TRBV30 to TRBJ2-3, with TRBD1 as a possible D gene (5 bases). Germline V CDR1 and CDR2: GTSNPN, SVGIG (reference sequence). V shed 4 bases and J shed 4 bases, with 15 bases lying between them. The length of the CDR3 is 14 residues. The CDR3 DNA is TGTGCCTGGACTAGGGGCGCCTATTCAGATACGCAGTATTTT. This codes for CAWTRGAYSDTQYF.

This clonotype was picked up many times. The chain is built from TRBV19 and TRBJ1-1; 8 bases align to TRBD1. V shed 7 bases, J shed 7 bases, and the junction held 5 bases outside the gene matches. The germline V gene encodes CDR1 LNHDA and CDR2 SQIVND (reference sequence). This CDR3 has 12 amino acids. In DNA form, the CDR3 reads TGTGCCAGTACCCGGACAGGGAATGAAGCTTTCTTT. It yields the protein CASTRTGNEAFF. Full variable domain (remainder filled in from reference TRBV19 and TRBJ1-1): DGGITQSPKYLFRKEGQNVTLSCEQNLNHDAMYWYRQDPGQGLRLIYYSQIVNDFQKGDIAEGYSVSREKKESFPLTVTSAQKNPTAFYLCASTRTGNEAFFGQGTRLTVV.

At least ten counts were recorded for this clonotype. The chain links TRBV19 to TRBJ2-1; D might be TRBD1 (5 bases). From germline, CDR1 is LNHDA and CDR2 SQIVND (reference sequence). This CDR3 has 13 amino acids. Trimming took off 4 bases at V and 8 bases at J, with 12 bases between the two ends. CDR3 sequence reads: CASSTRQGDEQFF. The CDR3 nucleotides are TGTGCCAGTAGTACACGCCAAGGGGATGAGCAGTTCTTC.

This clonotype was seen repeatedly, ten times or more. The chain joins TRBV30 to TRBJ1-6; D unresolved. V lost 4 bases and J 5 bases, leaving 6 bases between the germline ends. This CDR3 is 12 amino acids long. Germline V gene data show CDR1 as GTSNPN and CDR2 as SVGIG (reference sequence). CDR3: CAWMADNSPLHF. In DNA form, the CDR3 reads TGTGCCTGGATGGCAGATAATTCACCCCTCCACTTT.

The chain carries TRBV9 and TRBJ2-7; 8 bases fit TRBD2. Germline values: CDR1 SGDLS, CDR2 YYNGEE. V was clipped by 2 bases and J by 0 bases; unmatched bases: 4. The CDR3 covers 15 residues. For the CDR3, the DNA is TGTGCCAGCAGCGTCAGCGGGGGTGTCTCCTACGAGCAGTACTTC. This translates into CASSVSGGVSYEQYF.

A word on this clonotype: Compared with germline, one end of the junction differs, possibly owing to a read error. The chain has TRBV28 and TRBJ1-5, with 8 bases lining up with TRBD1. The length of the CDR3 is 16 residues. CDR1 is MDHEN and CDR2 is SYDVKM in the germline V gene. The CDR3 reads CASRAGHRGGNRPQHF. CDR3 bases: TGTGCCAGCAGGGCTGGACACAGGGGGGGCAATCGGCCCCAGCATTTT.

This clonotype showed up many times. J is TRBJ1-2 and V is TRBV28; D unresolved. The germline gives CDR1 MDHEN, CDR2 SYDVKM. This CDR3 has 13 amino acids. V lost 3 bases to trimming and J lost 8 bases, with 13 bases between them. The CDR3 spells CASSLKNWRGYTF. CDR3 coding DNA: TGTGCCAGCAGTTTGAAAAACTGGCGAGGCTACACCTTC.

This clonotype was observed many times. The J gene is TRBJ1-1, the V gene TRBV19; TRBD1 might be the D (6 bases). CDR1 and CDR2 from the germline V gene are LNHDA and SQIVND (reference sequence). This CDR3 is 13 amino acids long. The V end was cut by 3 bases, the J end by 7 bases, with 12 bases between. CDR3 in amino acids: CASSMPQGREAFF. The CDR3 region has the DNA TGTGCCAGTAGTATGCCACAGGGTCGTGAAGCTTTCTTT. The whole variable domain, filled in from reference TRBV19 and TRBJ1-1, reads DGGITQSPKYLFRKEGQNVTLSCEQNLNHDAMYWYRQDPGQGLRLIYYSQIVNDFQKGDIAEGYSVSREKKESFPLTVTSAQKNPTAFYLCASSMPQGREAFFGQGTRLTVV.

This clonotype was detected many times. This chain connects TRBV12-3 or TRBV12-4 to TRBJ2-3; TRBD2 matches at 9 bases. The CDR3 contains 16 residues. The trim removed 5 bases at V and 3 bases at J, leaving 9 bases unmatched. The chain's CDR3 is CASSPIAGAGTDTQYF. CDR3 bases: TGTGCCAGCAGTCCCATAGCGGGAGCTGGGACAGATACGCAGTATTTT.

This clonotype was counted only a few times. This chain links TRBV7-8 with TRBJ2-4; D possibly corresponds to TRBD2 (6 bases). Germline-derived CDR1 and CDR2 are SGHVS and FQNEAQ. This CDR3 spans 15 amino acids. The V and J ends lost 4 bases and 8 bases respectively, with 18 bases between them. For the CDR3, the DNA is TGTGCCAGCAGCTACGGGGGAGCGAATAGGGACATTCAGTACTTC. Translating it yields CASSYGGANRDIQYF.